This TCR beta chain was documented in a study of cytomegalovirus exposure and HLA in healthy donors. Overall study: A subsequent analysis stated that the 120 validation repertoires were run on the same platform as the roughly 670 first-cohort repertoires. Overall study findings and caveats: A classifier reportedly called cytomegalovirus status with high sensitivity and specificity.

Profiled with immunoSEQ multiplex PCR; TCRdb holds only in-frame clones, not every one. Of about 250,000 clones in the sample, roughly 87% were seen once. The donors formed part of the roughly 120-subject validation cohort, distinct from the roughly 660-subject first cohort. A note on this clone: Its specificity is unknown.

CDR1 is MNHNY and CDR2 is SVGAGI in the germline V gene (reference sequence). The CDR3 length is 13 residues. The V end was cut by 4 bases, the J end by 3 bases, with 10 bases between. J is TRBJ2-7 and V is TRBV6-6; the D gene is possibly TRBD1 (5 bases). This TCR came from a man younger than 35 in good health and CMV-seropositive. Sequencing was performed on PBMCs. The CDR3 DNA reads TGTGCCAGCAGTTTACCGACAGACTACGAGCAGTACTTC. Encoded protein: CASSLPTDYEQYF.